This TCR beta chain emerged from a study of cytomegalovirus exposure and HLA in healthy donors (dated by TCRdb to 2016 to 2017). Regarding the complete study: An earlier analysis of roughly 570 of the donors reported 250 to 300 Gb of sequence data and 117 million unique TCR beta sequences obtained from about 179 million T cells. An early release covering about 600 HLA-typed donors comprised roughly 300 gigabases of sequencing data and approximately 80 million unique TCR sequences. Of the roughly 400 genotyped donors, more than 75% were placed in the genetic ancestry cluster associated with self-reported Caucasian donors. The study aimed to test whether cataloging public T cell receptors could reveal signatures of past pathogen exposure. The T cell repertoires of around 730 subjects were profiled by immunosequencing and related to cytomegalovirus serostatus. Along with the approximately 700-subject first cohort, a separate validation cohort of over 90 different subjects was used. High-throughput TCR immunosequencing, statistical association of individual TCRs with disease status, and machine learning were combined to predict cytomegalovirus infection status. A later analysis re-examined previously published TCR beta repertoires from roughly 720 donors and added high-resolution HLA genotyping to investigate patterns of TCR occurrence. In the later analysis, no new phenotypic data were used to find candidate immune exposures; instead, reliance was placed on TCR beta sequences and their occurrence across donors. An earlier analysis of roughly 600 of the donors used high-throughput TCR beta sequencing to judge whether each TCR beta V gene segment behaved as functional or pseudogenic. Donor age, sex, ethnicity and CMV serostatus were collected together with the repertoire data. A later genetic analysis took genome-wide SNP genotypes for about 55% of the 666 donors and used that subset as a discovery cohort. Every repertoire in the discovery cohort had been generated on one and the same sequencing platform. HLA typing included class I and class II loci at four-digit resolution. Typing coverage differed by locus: A, B, C, DRB1 and DQB1 were typed in about 620-630 donors, DQA1 in 522, DPA1 in approximately 610, and DPB1 in just under 490. Five DR-DQ haplotypes were treated as single units for association and clustering because of strong linkage in the cohort. Across 300 to 500 genotyped donors of the cohort, an average of roughly 250,000 unique TCR beta nucleotide sequences per donor were sequenced, and roughly 17% of those sequences were non-productive.

Concerning this clone: The antigen it binds to is not known. Per-nucleotide qualities are absent, and no much larger clonotype sits a single base away.

In total, fewer than 750 healthy bone marrow donors made up the cohort. All cohort members were sampled while nominally healthy, although unrecorded immune exposures were likely present. The donor tested CMV seronegative, placing the donor among the 300 to 450 seronegative members of the cohort. A peripheral blood sample was provided by each donor, and peripheral blood mononuclear cells were used for TCR beta sequencing. Genomic DNA was extracted from the blood cell samples with the Qiagen DNeasy Blood Extraction Kit. Via the germline V gene, CDR1 is SGHDT and CDR2 YYEEEE. V is cut back by 4 bases and J by 10 bases, with 13 bases in the junction unmatched. The CDR3 goes from the cysteine to the phenylalanine over 15 residues. Just the 45-base CDR3 DNA is kept, in frame starting at base 1. The paper as a whole reports these results and caveats: Compared with equally common non-associated chains, HLA-associated TCR beta chains in a later analysis were more clonally expanded and had lower generation probabilities. V-gene and J-gene trimming of TCR beta chains was associated with a missense DCLRE1C variant in a later genetic analysis, and the association was replicated in an independent cohort. The presence/absence analyses assumed that sequencing depth was roughly uniform across donors, and that assumption may not be true. Three of the identified cytomegalovirus-associated TCR beta chains were confirmed in vitro to be specific for cytomegalovirus antigens. The sequencing pipeline was judged likely to have produced a cluster of highly shared sequence variants as a technical artifact. In a later analysis, around 15,000 TCR beta sequences were associated with specific HLA alleles at a false discovery rate of 0.05. Compared with the approximately 670-donor mean, donors in an Asian-associated ancestry cluster had fewer N-insertions in productive TCRs, according to a later genetic analysis. HLA typing was unavailable for some donors at each locus, so association tests used only the typed subset. Several of the top co-occurrence clusters appeared to be linked to parvovirus B19, influenza, CMV and Epstein-Barr virus, according to a later analysis. In the study, some 160 TCR beta chains were listed as associated with cytomegalovirus. A further reported finding was that TCR beta sequences accurately predicted the HLA-A and HLA-B alleles for most subjects in the first cohort. The authors suggested that the approach could potentially be generalized to other disease states and immunological phenotypes. Only TCR beta chains were sequenced in this cohort, and the absence of alpha or paired-chain data limited detectable features. The only immune exposure information available for the cohort was CMV serostatus. Broadly in line with IMGT annotations, most TCR beta V segments showed up in productive rearrangements about 87% or about 30% of the time in an earlier analysis of approximately 640 of the donors. The classifier was reported to diagnose cytomegalovirus status with high specificity and sensitivity in both the original and validation cohorts. Strong co-occurrence of HLA alleles, especially DR and DQ, made assigning TCR associations to individual alleles difficult. Across donors, most TCR sequences were observed very rarely, whereas some public TCRs were present in many individuals. Because the 87-base-pair reads could not distinguish some IMGT-functional V segments, including TRBV6-2 and TRBV6-3, those segments were excluded. In a later analysis, TCR association rates were found to vary across HLA loci, with the most associated TCRs seen for DRB1 alleles and the fewest for HLA-C alleles. Most CMV-associated TCR beta chains appeared to be HLA-restricted in a later analysis, and the HLA associations seemed to be driven largely by CMV exposure. Because counts were too low, roughly 16 rarely observed V segments, including chromosome 9 orphons, were excluded from the earlier analysis of 587 of the donors. Correlated functional status among segregating V segments might reflect linkage disequilibrium, but an unknown experimental factor could not be ruled out.

Receptors were amplified or captured by the immunoSEQ multiplex PCR assay. A mixture of 60 forward primers for TCR Vbeta segments and 13 reverse primers for TCR Jbeta segments was used in the multiplex PCR. The CDR3 region of rearranged TCR beta genes was amplified from genomic DNA by a multiplex PCR assay. The amplified TCR beta libraries were sequenced on the Illumina HiSeq System as 87-base-pair reads. In the original analysis: A later analysis tallied roughly 80 million unique TCR beta chains across the 640 or so repertoires, and about 12 million of those chains were shared by two or more donors. To remove PCR and sequencing errors, raw reads were error-corrected and collapsed into unique sequences using a nearest-neighbor algorithm that merged closely related sequences. V, D and J gene segments were assigned by aligning CDR3 sequences to IMGT reference sequences. Each retained sequence needed at least a six-nucleotide match to both a V gene segment and a J gene segment. A rearrangement was called productive if the CDR3 had no stop codons and remained in frame with V and J, and every other rearrangement was called non-productive. CDR3 was defined by IMGT convention, running from the second conserved V-encoded cysteine to the conserved J-encoded phenylalanine. In an earlier analysis of around 600 of the donors, sequences lacking an unambiguous match to a single V gene segment were excluded. An earlier analysis of some 610 of the donors called V segments functional above 56.7% productive rearrangements and segregating when the between-donor standard deviation exceeded 5%. A statistical classification framework was built for diagnosing cytomegalovirus status from the catalog of TCR beta chain sequences. In a later analysis, TCR nucleotide sequences were compared against IMGT/GENE-DB human TR gene sequences so that V and J genes could be assigned. The TCRdist pipeline was used in a later analysis to assign CDR3 sequences and most-parsimonious VDJ recombination scenarios. In a later analysis, every TCR beta chain was defined by the combination of its CDR3 amino acid sequence and its V-gene family, and reads without a unique V-gene family were dropped. In a later analysis, 450 to 600 highly shared, low-generation-probability nucleotide sequences were removed to address suspected cross-contamination and a sequencing artifact. For each public chain, a later analysis derived a clonal expansion index from normalized ranks of inferred template counts within each repertoire. In a later analysis, generation probabilities were computed with a VDJ recombination model fitted to out-of-frame rearrangements, and the resulting probabilities were checked against IGoR. A later analysis scored TCR-TCR, TCR-HLA and TCR-CMV co-occurrence with hypergeometric tests, applying a repertoire-size bias correction to TCR pairs. To estimate false discovery rates, a later analysis permuted the HLA or CMV assignments 20 times. In a later analysis, co-occurring TCRs were grouped using DBSCAN, with TCRdist sequence similarity added in when clustering inside HLA-allele-positive subsets. Repertoires with fewer than 30,000 or more than 120,000 public chains were left out of co-occurrence clustering, as were a few repertoires with anomalous nucleotide sharing. This is the immuneACCESS table as TCRdb keeps it, with only in-frame sequences that have V and J called. A part of the clones is gone; compared with another copy, unresolved V genes explain less than half, and the rest is unexplained. V, J and clone size derive from that table, while D and trimming were established from the DNA sequence. The sample data list 150,000 to 200,000 clones, and around four fifths of these were observed just once. Clones ranked in the top ten supply around 0.99% of the sample.

The clonotype was recovered from a woman aged 40-49 years in good health and CMV-seronegative. Sequenced sample: PBMCs. This chain joins TRBV5-6 to TRBJ2-1; 8 nucleotides in the junction match TRBD2. The CDR3 has the sequence CASSVGTRIGREQFF. Here is the DNA: TGTGCCAGCAGCGTAGGGACTAGAATAGGGAGGGAGCAGTTCTTC.